These T cell receptor beta chains were read from a single sample in a study of blood T cell repertoires in COVID-19. Measured with immunoSEQ multiplex PCR; TCRdb has only the in-frame clones, and not every one. The repertoire has 260,000 or so clones, around 82% of them found once; the top ten carry 3% to 4.5%. Material for sequencing was PBMCs or T cells enriched from blood (not recorded which). These TCRs come from a woman in her thirties or forties who had been exposed to COVID-19. Both conserved end residues are part of each CDR3. The order of the fields is D gene, V gene, clone size, J gene, CDR3 protein, CDR3 DNA. A D gene is named only where the DNA matches it firmly. Clone size is shown for a subset of rows, as once, few, many or a class of expanded clone.

TRBD2,TRBV28,few,TRBJ2-7,CASSPLGSGGAYEQYF,TGTGCCAGCAGTCCCCTGGGTAGCGGGGGGGCCTACGAGCAGTACTTC
TRBD2,TRBV5-1,once,TRBJ2-3,CASSLGASGGLGQYF,TGCGCCAGCAGCTTGGGTGCTAGCGGGGGCCTGGGGCAGTATTTT
.,TRBV27,.,TRBJ1-1,CASSFSGVNTEAFF,TGTGCCAGCAGTTTTTCGGGAGTGAACACTGAAGCTTTCTTT
.,TRBV12-2,.,TRBJ2-7,CASRSGLAINGYEQYF,TGTGCAAGTCGCTCGGGACTAGCGATTAATGGCTACGAGCAGTACTTC
.,TRBV5-1,.,TRBJ2-2,CASRVGVGTGELFF,TGCGCCAGCAGAGTCGGGGTCGGCACCGGGGAGCTGTTTTTT
TRBD1,TRBV11-2,few,TRBJ2-7,CASSLQGENHYEQYF,TGTGCCAGCAGCCTTCAGGGGGAAAACCACTACGAGCAGTACTTC
.,TRBV14,.,TRBJ1-2,CASSQAYNYGYTF,TGTGCCAGCAGCCAAGCCTATAACTATGGCTACACCTTC
TRBD2,TRBV5-4,.,TRBJ2-2,CASSWQRGARTTGELFF,TGTGCCAGCAGCTGGCAGCGGGGGGCGCGGACCACCGGGGAGCTGTTTTTT
.,TRBV6-5,.,TRBJ1-1,CASSYPFGTEAFF,TGTGCCAGCAGTTACCCATTCGGGACTGAAGCTTTCTTT
.,TRBV28,.,TRBJ1-3,CASSLIDRRLGNTIYF,TGTGCCAGCAGTTTAATCGACAGGAGATTAGGAAACACCATATATTTT
.,TRBV5-4,.,TRBJ2-1,CASSPPERLNNEQFF,TGTGCCAGCAGCCCCCCGGAGCGGCTCAACAATGAGCAGTTCTTC
TRBD2,TRBV7-2,.,TRBJ2-1,CASSLVFSGGAFF,TGTGCCAGCAGCTTAGTGTTTAGCGGGGGGGCGTTCTTC
.,TRBV5-1,.,TRBJ2-4,CASSLGDRMGKNIQYF,TGCGCCAGCAGCTTGGGAGACAGGATGGGCAAAAACATTCAGTACTTC
.,TRBV10-1,.,TRBJ2-1,CASSDAKYNEQFF,TGCGCCAGCAGTGATGCTAAATACAATGAGCAGTTCTTC
TRBD2,TRBV7-2,.,TRBJ2-5,CASSFGGTQETQYF,TGTGCCAGCAGCTTCGGGGGGACCCAAGAGACCCAGTACTTC
TRBD2,TRBV6-6,.,TRBJ2-5,CASSPGTSAHKWETQYF,TGTGCCAGCAGTCCCGGGACTAGCGCGCACAAATGGGAGACCCAGTACTTC
.,TRBV7-8,.,TRBJ2-7,CASSLTGGAYEQYF,TGTGCCAGCAGCTTAACAGGTGGAGCCTACGAGCAGTACTTC
TRBD2,TRBV5-4,.,TRBJ2-3,CASSLAGGRADTQYF,TGTGCCAGCAGCTTGGCGGGGGGGAGGGCAGATACGCAGTATTTT
TRBD2,TRBV7-6,.,TRBJ2-5,CASSFRSSGQETQYF,TGTGCCAGCAGCTTCCGTTCTAGCGGTCAAGAGACCCAGTACTTC
TRBD1,TRBV4-2,once,TRBJ2-7,CASSPTDGGQGFDEQYF,TGTGCCAGCAGCCCAACCGATGGGGGACAGGGATTCGACGAGCAGTACTTC
.,TRBV4-3,.,TRBJ2-3,CPSRRRGGERADTQYF,TGCCCCAGCCGCCGCCGAGGGGGAGAACGCGCAGATACGCAGTATTTT
.,TRBV10-1,.,TRBJ2-1,CASLKRQDNHNEQFF,TGCGCCAGCCTGAAGCGACAGGATAATCACAATGAGCAGTTCTTC
.,TRBV9,.,TRBJ2-5,CASSVGMQGGETQYF,TGTGCCAGCAGCGTAGGGATGCAGGGTGGGGAGACCCAGTACTTC
.,TRBV5-6,.,TRBJ1-1,CASSWRGRERGDTEAFF,TGTGCCAGCAGCTGGCGGGGCAGGGAGAGAGGCGACACTGAAGCTTTCTTT
.,TRBV27,.,TRBJ2-6,CASSPRQAPGANVLTF,TGTGCCAGCAGTCCTCGTCAGGCCCCTGGGGCCAACGTCCTGACTTTC
.,TRBV27,.,TRBJ2-5,CASTTFGEETQYF,TGTGCCAGCACCACCTTCGGGGAAGAGACCCAGTACTTC
.,TRBV19,.,TRBJ1-1,CASWYGNTEAFF,TGTGCCAGTTGGTACGGGAACACTGAAGCTTTCTTT
TRBD1,TRBV7-2,.,TRBJ1-2,CASSLSPGQSMDGYTF,TGTGCCAGCAGCTTATCCCCGGGACAGTCTATGGATGGCTACACCTTC
.,TRBV19,.,TRBJ1-2,CASSIGRGKGSGYYGYTF,TGTGCCAGTAGTATAGGCAGGGGCAAGGGGTCGGGCTACTATGGCTACACCTTC
.,TRBV18,few,TRBJ2-5,CASSPPGGGETQYF,TGTGCCAGCTCACCACCGGGGGGTGGAGAGACCCAGTACTTC
.,TRBV7-9,.,TRBJ1-3,CASSSRLVVSGNTIYF,TGTGCCAGCAGCTCCCGCTTAGTGGTCTCTGGAAACACCATATATTTT
.,TRBV7-9,.,TRBJ1-2,CASSLGGISYYGYTF,TGTGCCAGCAGCCTAGGAGGGATATCGTACTATGGCTACACCTTC
TRBD1,TRBV29-1,.,TRBJ2-7,CSVEGPGGSYEQYF,TGCAGCGTTGAAGGGCCAGGGGGCTCCTACGAGCAGTACTTC
TRBD2,TRBV7-9,.,TRBJ2-1,CASSLAAGGDNEQFF,TGTGCCAGCAGCTTAGCAGCGGGGGGCGACAATGAGCAGTTCTTC
TRBD1,TRBV2,.,TRBJ1-6,CASTIGQGDSPLHF,TGTGCCAGCACCATAGGACAGGGGGATTCACCCCTCCACTTT
.,TRBV11-1,.,TRBJ1-4,CASSRGVQGRNEKLFF,TGTGCCAGCAGCCGTGGAGTTCAGGGAAGGAATGAAAAACTGTTTTTT
TRBD1,TRBV7-9,.,TRBJ1-4,CASSSRTGGWTTNEKLFF,TGTGCCAGCAGCTCCCGGACAGGGGGATGGACAACTAATGAAAAACTGTTTTTT
.,TRBV7-3,.,TRBJ1-1,CASSLNTNTEAFF,TGTGCCAGCAGCTTAAACACCAACACTGAAGCTTTCTTT
.,TRBV6-2/TRBV6-3,.,TRBJ2-3,CASSDNTDTQYF,TGTGCCAGCAGTGACAACACAGATACGCAGTATTTT
.,TRBV2,.,TRBJ2-2,CASLRGPGELFF,TGTGCCAGTCTTAGGGGTCCCGGGGAGCTGTTTTTT
.,TRBV27,.,TRBJ2-1,CATFRGLNEQFF,TGTGCCACCTTCAGGGGTCTGAATGAGCAGTTCTTC
TRBD1,TRBV28,.,TRBJ1-2,CASSSAYWGQGHGYTF,TGTGCCAGCAGCTCCGCATACTGGGGACAGGGTCATGGCTACACCTTC
TRBD1,TRBV27,once,TRBJ1-5,CASSPWTGRSQPQHF,TGTGCCAGCTCCCCCTGGACAGGGCGAAGTCAGCCCCAGCATTTT
TRBD1,TRBV10-3,.,TRBJ1-1,CAISGGQGRTEAFF,TGTGCCATCAGTGGAGGACAGGGGAGGACTGAAGCTTTCTTT
.,TRBV30,.,TRBJ2-7,CAWSWAGGRYEQYF,TGTGCCTGGAGTTGGGCAGGCGGGCGGTACGAGCAGTACTTC
.,TRBV6-5,.,TRBJ1-1,CASSTGYDTEAFF,TGTGCCAGCAGTACAGGGTATGACACTGAAGCTTTCTTT
TRBD1,TRBV7-8,.,TRBJ1-6,CASSLRGHSPLHF,TGTGCCAGCAGCTTGAGGGGGCACTCACCCCTCCACTTT
.,TRBV7-3,once,TRBJ1-5,CASSFGGTLYSNQPQHF,TGTGCCAGCAGTTTCGGGGGGACCCTATATAGCAATCAGCCCCAGCATTTT
.,TRBV2,.,TRBJ2-3,CASSEADTQYF,TGTGCCAGCAGCGAGGCGGATACGCAGTATTTT
TRBD1,TRBV18,.,TRBJ1-2,CASSPLTGITGGYTF,TGTGCCAGCTCACCGTTGACAGGGATAACAGGGGGCTACACCTTC
TRBD1,TRBV7-8,.,TRBJ1-2,CASSLALDRVSNYGYTF,TGTGCCAGCAGCTTAGCGCTTGACAGGGTATCAAACTATGGCTACACCTTC
TRBD1,TRBV2,.,TRBJ1-4,CAGQGRRATNEKLFF,TGTGCCGGACAGGGTCGGAGGGCAACTAATGAAAAACTGTTTTTT
.,TRBV15,.,TRBJ1-2,CATSRGGGTDYGYTF,TGTGCCACCAGCAGAGGGGGAGGGACGGACTATGGCTACACCTTC